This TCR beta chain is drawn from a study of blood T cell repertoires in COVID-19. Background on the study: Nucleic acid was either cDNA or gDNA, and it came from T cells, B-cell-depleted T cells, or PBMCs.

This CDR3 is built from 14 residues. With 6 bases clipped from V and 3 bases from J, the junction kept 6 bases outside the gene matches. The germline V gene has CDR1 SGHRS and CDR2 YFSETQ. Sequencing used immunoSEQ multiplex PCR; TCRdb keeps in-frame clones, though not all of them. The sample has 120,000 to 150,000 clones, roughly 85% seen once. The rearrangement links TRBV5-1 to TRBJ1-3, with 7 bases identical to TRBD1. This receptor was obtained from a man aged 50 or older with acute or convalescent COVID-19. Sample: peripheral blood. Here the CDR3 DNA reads TGCGCCAGCAAGGGACAGCTCCTTGGAAACACCATATATTTT. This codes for CASKGQLLGNTIYF.